This T cell receptor (beta chain) originates from a study of CD8 T cells in Susac syndrome. Reverse transcription used roughly 0.45 to 1 ug RNA and random hexamers. immunoSEQ multiplex PCR amplified TCR beta CDR3 across 54 Vbeta, 13 Jbeta. Via MiXCR, TCRdb re-called the immunoSEQ multiplex PCR reads, giving one row per CDR3 protein. The sample lists fewer than 200,000 distinct CDR3 sequences, approximately 94% occurring once. Controls matched for sex and age were healthy donors. CD8+ and CD4+ T cells were negatively isolated; TEMRA cells were FACS-enriched. The CDR3 loop spans 15 amino acids. Germline loops: CDR1 DFQATT, CDR2 SNEGSKA (reference sequence). Trimming at V came to 6 bases and at J to 0 bases, leaving 10 bases not matched to a gene.

The source of this sequence is a human donor in good health. The sequenced sample was CD4+ T cells from PBMCs. The J gene is TRBJ2-7, the V gene TRBV20-1; 8 bases fit TRBD2. This CDR3 is CSADRPAGASYEQYF. The CDR3 DNA follows: TGCAGTGCCGACCGGCCAGCGGGAGCCTCCTACGAGCAGTACTTC.